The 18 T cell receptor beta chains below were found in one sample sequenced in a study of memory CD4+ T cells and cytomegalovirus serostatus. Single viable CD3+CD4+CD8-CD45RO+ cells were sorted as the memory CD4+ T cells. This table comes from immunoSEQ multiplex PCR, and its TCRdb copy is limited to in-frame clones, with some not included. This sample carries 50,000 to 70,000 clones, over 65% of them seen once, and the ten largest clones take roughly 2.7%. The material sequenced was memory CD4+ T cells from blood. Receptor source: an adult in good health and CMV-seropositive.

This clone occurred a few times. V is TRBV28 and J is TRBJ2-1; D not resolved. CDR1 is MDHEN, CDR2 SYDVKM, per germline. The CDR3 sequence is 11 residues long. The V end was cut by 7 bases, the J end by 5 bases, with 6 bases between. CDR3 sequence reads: CASNIDNEQFF. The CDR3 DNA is TGTGCCAGCAATATCGACAATGAGCAGTTCTTC.

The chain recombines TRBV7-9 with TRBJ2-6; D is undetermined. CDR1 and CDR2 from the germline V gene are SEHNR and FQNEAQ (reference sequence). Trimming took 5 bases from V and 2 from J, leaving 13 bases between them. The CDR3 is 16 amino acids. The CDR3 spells CASSAPAAPGANVLTF. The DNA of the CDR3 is TGTGCCAGCAGCGCTCCGGCTGCCCCTGGGGCCAACGTCCTGACTTTC.

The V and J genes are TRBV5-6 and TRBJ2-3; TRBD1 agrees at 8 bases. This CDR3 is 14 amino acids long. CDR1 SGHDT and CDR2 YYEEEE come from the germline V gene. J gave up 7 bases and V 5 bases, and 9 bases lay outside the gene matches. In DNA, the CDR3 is TGTGCCAGCAGTCTCCAGGGGGCTATGAATACGCAGTATTTT. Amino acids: CASSLQGAMNTQYF. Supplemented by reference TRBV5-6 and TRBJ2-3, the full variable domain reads DAGVTQSPTHLIKTRGQQVTLRCSPKSGHDTVSWYQQALGQGPQFIFQYYEEEERQRGNFPDRFSGHQFPNYSSELNVNALLLGDSALYLCASSLQGAMNTQYFGPGTRLTVL.

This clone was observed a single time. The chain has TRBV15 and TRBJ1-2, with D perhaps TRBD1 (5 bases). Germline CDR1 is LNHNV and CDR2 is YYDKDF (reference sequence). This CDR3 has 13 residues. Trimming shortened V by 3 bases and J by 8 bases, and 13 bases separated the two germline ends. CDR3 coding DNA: TGTGCCACCAGCAGGGGGGGGTTTCCGGGCTACACCTTC. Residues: CATSRGGFPGYTF.

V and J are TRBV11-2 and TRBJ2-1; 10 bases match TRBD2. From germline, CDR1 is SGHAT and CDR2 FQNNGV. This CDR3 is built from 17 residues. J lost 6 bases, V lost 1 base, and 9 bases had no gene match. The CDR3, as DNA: TGTGCCAGCAGCTTAGGAGCGGGAGGGCCGGTGGTCAATGAGCAGTTCTTC. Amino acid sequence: CASSLGAGGPVVNEQFF. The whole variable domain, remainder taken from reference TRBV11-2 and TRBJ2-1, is EAGVAQSPRYKIIEKRQSVAFWCNPISGHATLYWYQQILGQGPKLLIQFQNNGVVDDSQLPKDRFSAERLKGVDSTLKIQPAKLEDSAVYLCASSLGAGGPVVNEQFFGPGTRLTVL.

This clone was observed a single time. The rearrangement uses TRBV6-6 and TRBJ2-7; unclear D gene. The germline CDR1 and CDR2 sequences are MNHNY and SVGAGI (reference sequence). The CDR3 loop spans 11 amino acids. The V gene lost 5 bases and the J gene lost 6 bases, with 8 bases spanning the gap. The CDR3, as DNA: TGTGCCAGCAGTCCACGAGGCGAGCAGTACTTC. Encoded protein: CASSPRGEQYF.

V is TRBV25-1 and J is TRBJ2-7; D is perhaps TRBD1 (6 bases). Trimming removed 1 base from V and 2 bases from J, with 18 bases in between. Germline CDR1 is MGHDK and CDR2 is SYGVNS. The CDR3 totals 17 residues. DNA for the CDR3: TGTGCCAGCAGTGAATTGAAGGGGGTCAGCGAAACCTACGAGCAGTACTTC. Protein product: CASSELKGVSETYEQYF.

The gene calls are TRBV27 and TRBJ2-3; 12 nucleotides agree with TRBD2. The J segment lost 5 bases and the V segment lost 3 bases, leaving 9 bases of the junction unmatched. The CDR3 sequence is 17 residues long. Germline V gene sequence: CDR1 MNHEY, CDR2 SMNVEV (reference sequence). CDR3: CASSFQVPGLAGDTQYF. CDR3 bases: TGTGCCAGCAGTTTTCAGGTCCCGGGACTAGCGGGAGATACGCAGTATTTT.

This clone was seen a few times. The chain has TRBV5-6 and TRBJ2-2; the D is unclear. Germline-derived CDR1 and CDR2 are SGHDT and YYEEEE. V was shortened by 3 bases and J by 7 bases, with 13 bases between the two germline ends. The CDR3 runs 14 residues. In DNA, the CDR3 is TGTGCCAGCAGCTGGGTAGGCCGAAACGGGGAGCTGTTTTTT. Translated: CASSWVGRNGELFF. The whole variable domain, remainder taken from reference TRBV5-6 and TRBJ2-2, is DAGVTQSPTHLIKTRGQQVTLRCSPKSGHDTVSWYQQALGQGPQFIFQYYEEEERQRGNFPDRFSGHQFPNYSSELNVNALLLGDSALYLCASSWVGRNGELFFGEGSRLTVL.

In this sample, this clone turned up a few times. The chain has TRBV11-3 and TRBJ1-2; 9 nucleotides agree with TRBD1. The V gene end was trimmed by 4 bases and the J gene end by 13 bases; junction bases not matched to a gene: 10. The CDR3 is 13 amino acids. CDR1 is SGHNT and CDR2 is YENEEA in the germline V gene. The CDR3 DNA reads TGTGCCAGCAGCTCCCCCGGGACAGGGTTTTTCACCTTC. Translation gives CASSSPGTGFFTF.

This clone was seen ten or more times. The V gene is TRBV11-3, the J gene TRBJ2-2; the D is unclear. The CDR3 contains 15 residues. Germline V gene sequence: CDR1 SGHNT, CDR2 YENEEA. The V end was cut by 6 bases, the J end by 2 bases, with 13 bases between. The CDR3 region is CASSPRTINTGELFF. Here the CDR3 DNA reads TGTGCCAGCAGTCCTAGAACCATTAACACCGGGGAGCTGTTTTTT.

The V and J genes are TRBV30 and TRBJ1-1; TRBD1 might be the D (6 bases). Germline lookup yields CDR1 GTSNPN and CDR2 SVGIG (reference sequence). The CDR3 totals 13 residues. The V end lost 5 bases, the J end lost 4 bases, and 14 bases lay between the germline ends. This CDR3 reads CAWALGGGTEAFF. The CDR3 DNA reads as TGTGCCTGGGCCCTGGGAGGGGGCACTGAAGCTTTCTTT.

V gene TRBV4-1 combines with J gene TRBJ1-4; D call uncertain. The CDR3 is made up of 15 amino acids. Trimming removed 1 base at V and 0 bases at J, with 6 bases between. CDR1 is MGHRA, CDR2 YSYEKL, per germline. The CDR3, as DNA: TGCGCCAGCAGCCAAGTGGCAGCAACTAATGAAAAACTGTTTTTT. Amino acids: CASSQVAATNEKLFF.

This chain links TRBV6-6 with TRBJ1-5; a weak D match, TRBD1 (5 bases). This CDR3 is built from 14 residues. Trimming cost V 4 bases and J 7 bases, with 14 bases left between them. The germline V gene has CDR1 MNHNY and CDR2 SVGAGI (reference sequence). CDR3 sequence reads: CASSSADGGQPQHF. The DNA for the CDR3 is TGTGCCAGCAGTTCCGCGGACGGGGGGCAGCCCCAGCATTTT.

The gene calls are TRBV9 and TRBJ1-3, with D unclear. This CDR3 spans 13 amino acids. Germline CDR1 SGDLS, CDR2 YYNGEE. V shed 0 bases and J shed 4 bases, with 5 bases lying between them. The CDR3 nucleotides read TGTGCCAGCAGCGTAGACAGCGGAAACACCATATATTTT. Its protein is CASSVDSGNTIYF. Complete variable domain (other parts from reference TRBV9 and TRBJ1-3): DSGVTQTPKHLITATGQRVTLRCSPRSGDLSVYWYQQSLDQGLQFLIQYYNGEERAKGNILERFSAQQFPDLHSELNLSSLELGDSALYFCASSVDSGNTIYFGEGSWLTVV.

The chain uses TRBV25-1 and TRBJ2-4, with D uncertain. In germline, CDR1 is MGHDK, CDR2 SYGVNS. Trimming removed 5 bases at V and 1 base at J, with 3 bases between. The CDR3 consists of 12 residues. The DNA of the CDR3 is TGTGCCAGCAGTCCCGCCAAAAACATTCAGTACTTC. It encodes CASSPAKNIQYF.

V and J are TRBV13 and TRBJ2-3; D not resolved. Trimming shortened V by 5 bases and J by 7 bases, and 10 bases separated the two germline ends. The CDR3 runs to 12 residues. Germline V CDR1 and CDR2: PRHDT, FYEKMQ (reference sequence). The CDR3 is CASSPSGYTQYF. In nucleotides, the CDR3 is TGTGCCAGCAGCCCATCGGGTTATACGCAGTATTTT.

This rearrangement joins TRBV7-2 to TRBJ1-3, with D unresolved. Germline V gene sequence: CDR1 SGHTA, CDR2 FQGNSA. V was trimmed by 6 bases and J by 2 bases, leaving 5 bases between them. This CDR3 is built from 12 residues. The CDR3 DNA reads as TGTGCCAGCAGTAATACTGGAAACACCATATATTTT. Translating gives CASSNTGNTIYF.